This T cell receptor beta chain was identified in a study of control samples from healthy donors and cancer patients. Sequencing used immunoSEQ multiplex PCR; TCRdb keeps in-frame clones, though not all of them. The data hold approximately 120,000 clones, with just over 90% observed a single time. V was pared by 2 bases and J by 5 bases, with 4 bases of the junction left unmatched. This CDR3 is built from 15 residues. The germline V gene has CDR1 SGHRS and CDR2 YFSETQ. The V and J genes are TRBV5-1 and TRBJ2-3; 11 bases are shared with TRBD1. Material: blood. The sequence came from a human donor in good health. The donor label of this sample is uncertain. The CDR3 sequence is CASSLRGTGGDTQYF. In DNA form, the CDR3 reads TGCGCCAGCAGCTTACGAGGGACAGGGGGAGATACGCAGTATTTT.